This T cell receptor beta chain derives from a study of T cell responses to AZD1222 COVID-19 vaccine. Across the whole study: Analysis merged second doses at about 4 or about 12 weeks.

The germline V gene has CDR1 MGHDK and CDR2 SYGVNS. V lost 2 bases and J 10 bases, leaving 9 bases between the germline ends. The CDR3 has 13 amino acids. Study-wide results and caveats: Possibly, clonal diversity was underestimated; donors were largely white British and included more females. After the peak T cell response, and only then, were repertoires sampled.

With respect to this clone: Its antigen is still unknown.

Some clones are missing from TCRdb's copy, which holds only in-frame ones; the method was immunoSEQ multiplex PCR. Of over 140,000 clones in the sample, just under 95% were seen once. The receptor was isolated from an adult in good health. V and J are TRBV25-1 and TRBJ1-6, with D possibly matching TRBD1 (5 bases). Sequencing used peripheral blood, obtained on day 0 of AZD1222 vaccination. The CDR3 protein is CASSEGGGSPLHF. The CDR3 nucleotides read TGTGCCAGCAGTGAAGGCGGGGGATCACCCCTCCACTTT.